The rows below give T cell receptor beta chains drawn from one sample of a study of brain T cells in children with intractable seizures. Produced via immunoSEQ multiplex PCR; TCRdb's table is partial and in-frame only. Of around 340,000 clones listed, nearly 95% are singletons. The sample consisted of peripheral blood, taken more than 4 months after surgery. Source of these receptors: a boy younger than two with tuberous sclerosis and intractable seizures. Both conserved end residues are part of each CDR3. The D gene is left open where the match is weak. Only some rows state a clone size, as once, few, many or a class for expanded clones.

clone_size j_call v_call d_call cdr3_aa cdr3_nt
- TRBJ1-2 TRBV10-3 TRBD1 CAISESRAGQGVYTF TGTGCCATCAGTGAGTCGCGAGCCGGACAGGGAGTCTACACCTTC
- TRBJ2-1 TRBV11-2 TRBD1 CASSTDRVNPYNEQFF TGTGCCAGCAGCACCGACAGGGTCAATCCCTACAATGAGCAGTTCTTC
- TRBJ1-5 TRBV21-1 - CASSPRQGWRPQHF TGTGCCAGCAGCCCTCGACAGGGATGGCGGCCCCAGCATTTT
- TRBJ1-1 TRBV6-5 - CASSSTNTEAFF TGTGCCAGCAGTAGTACTAACACTGAAGCTTTCTTT
once TRBJ2-1 TRBV6-1 TRBD2 CASSDIKAGLAGDPEQFF TGTGCCAGCAGTGATATCAAGGCCGGTCTAGCGGGAGATCCTGAGCAGTTCTTC
- TRBJ2-2 TRBV14 TRBD1 CASSQKGTGIAGELFF TGTGCCAGCAGCCAAAAAGGGACAGGAATTGCCGGGGAGCTGTTTTTT
- TRBJ2-7 TRBV5-4 - CASSEGDPGGEQYF TGTGCCAGCAGCGAGGGGGACCCCGGGGGGGAGCAGTACTTC
- TRBJ2-2 TRBV19 - CASSHGTLRYTGELFF TGTGCCAGTAGTCACGGGACTCTGAGATACACCGGGGAGCTGTTTTTT
- TRBJ2-5 TRBV19 - CASSQLVFLETQYF TGTGCCAGTAGTCAGTTAGTTTTTTTGGAGACCCAGTACTTC
- TRBJ2-3 TRBV6-2/TRBV6-3 - CASSPMLTSGTDTQYF TGTGCCAGCAGCCCCATGTTGACTTCAGGCACAGATACGCAGTATTTT
- TRBJ1-5 TRBV4-1 - CASSQDQGKGQPQHF TGCGCCAGCAGCCAAGACCAGGGGAAAGGTCAGCCCCAGCATTTT
- TRBJ1-2 TRBV6-5 - CASIPHRSNYGYTF TGTGCCAGCATCCCGCACAGGTCGAACTATGGCTACACCTTC
- TRBJ1-5 TRBV19 - CASSIVSGRADQPQHF TGTGCCAGTAGTATAGTTTCAGGGAGGGCCGATCAGCCCCAGCATTTT
- TRBJ2-3 TRBV5-6 - CASSSWGTGTDTQYF TGTGCCAGCAGCTCGTGGGGCACTGGCACAGATACGCAGTATTTT
- TRBJ1-1 TRBV5-1 TRBD1 CASSLDRTQGAEAFF TGCGCCAGCAGCCTGGACAGGACCCAGGGGGCTGAAGCTTTCTTT
- TRBJ1-5 TRBV5-4 TRBD1 CASSQGQGVGQPQHF TGTGCCAGCAGCCAGGGACAGGGGGTTGGTCAGCCCCAGCATTTT
- TRBJ2-5 TRBV4-1 TRBD2 CASSQEGGRETQYF TGCGCCAGCAGCCAAGAGGGCGGGAGAGAGACCCAGTACTTC
once TRBJ2-3 TRBV7-3 - CASSTTGGSTDTQYF TGTGCCAGCAGCACCACCGGGGGAAGCACAGATACGCAGTATTTT
- TRBJ1-1 TRBV27 - CASSRDKLNTEAFF TGTGCCAGCAGTAGGGATAAGTTGAACACTGAAGCTTTCTTT
- TRBJ1-4 TRBV19 TRBD1 CASSWTGEGEKLFF TGTGCCAGTAGCTGGACAGGGGAAGGCGAAAAACTGTTTTTT